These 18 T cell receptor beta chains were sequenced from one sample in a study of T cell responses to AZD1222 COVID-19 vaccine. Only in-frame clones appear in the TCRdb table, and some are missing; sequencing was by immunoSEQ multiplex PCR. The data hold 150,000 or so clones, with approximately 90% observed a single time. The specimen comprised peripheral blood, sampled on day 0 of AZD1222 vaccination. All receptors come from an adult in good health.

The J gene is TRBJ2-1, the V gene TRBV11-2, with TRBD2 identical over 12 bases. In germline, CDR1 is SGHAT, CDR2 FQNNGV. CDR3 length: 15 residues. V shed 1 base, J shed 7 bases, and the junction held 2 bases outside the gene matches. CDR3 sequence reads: CASSLASGRGNEQFF. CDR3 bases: TGTGCCAGCAGCTTAGCTAGCGGGAGGGGAAATGAGCAGTTCTTC.

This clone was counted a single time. For the CDR3, the DNA is TGTGCCAGCAGTTCGTTTGTAGGGAACAAAAACATTCAGTACTTC. Its translation is CASSSFVGNKNIQYF. The chain couples TRBV27 to TRBJ2-4; the D is unclear. Trimming stripped 4 bases from V and 3 bases from J, with 13 bases between. The germline V gene has CDR1 MNHEY and CDR2 SMNVEV (reference sequence). The CDR3 totals 15 residues.

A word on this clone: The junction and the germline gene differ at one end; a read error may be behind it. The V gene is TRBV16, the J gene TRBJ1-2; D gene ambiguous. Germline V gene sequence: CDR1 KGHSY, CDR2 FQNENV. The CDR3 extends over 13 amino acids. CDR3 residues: CASCQSVYYGYTF. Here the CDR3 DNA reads TGTGCCAGCTGCCAATCTGTATACTATGGCTACACCTTC.

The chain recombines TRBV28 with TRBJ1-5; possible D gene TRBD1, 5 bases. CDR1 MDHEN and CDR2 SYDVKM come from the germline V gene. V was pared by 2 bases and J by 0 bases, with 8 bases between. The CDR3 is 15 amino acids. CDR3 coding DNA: TGTGCCAGCAGTTTACCCCAGGGTAGCAATCAGCCCCAGCATTTT. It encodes CASSLPQGSNQPQHF.

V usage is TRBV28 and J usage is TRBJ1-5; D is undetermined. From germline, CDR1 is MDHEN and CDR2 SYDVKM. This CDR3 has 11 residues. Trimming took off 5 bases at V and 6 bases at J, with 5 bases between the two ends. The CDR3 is CASSNSQPQHF. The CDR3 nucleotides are TGTGCCAGCAGTAACAGTCAGCCCCAGCATTTT. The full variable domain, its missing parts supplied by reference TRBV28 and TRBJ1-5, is DVKVTQSSRYLVKRTGEKVFLECVQDMDHENMFWYRQDPGLGLRLIYFSYDVKMKEKGDIPEGYSVSREKKERFSLILESASTNQTSMYLCASSNSQPQHFGDGTRLSIL.

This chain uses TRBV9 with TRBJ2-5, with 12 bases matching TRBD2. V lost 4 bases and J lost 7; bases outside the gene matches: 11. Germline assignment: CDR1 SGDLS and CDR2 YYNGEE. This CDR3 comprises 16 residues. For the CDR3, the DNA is TGTGCCAGCAGCCCCCTGACTAGCGGGAGAGGTGTGACCCAGTACTTC. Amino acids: CASSPLTSGRGVTQYF. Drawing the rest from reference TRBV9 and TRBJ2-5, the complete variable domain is DSGVTQTPKHLITATGQRVTLRCSPRSGDLSVYWYQQSLDQGLQFLIQYYNGEERAKGNILERFSAQQFPDLHSELNLSSLELGDSALYFCASSPLTSGRGVTQYFGPGTRLLVL.

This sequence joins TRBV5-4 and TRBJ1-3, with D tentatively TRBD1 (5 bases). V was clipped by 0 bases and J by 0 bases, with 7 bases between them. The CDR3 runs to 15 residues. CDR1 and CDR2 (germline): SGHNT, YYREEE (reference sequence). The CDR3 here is CASSLGGYSGNTIYF. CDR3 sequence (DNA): TGTGCCAGCAGCTTGGGGGGGTACTCTGGAAACACCATATATTTT.

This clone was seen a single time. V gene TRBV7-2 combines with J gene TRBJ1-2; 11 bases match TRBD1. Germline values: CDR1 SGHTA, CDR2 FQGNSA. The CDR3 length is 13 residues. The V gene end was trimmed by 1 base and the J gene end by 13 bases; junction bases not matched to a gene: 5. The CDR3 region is CASSLGTGGRCTF. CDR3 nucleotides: TGTGCCAGCAGCTTAGGGACAGGGGGCAGATGCACCTTC.

The CDR3, as DNA: TGTGCCAGCAGCCAAGGTTACGAGCAGTACTTC. It translates to CASSQGYEQYF. This chain links TRBV14 with TRBJ2-7; no reliable D call. The CDR3 length is 11 residues. The germline V and J ends were trimmed by 1 base and 4 bases, with 2 bases remaining between them. Germline CDR1 and CDR2: SGHDN and FVKESK.

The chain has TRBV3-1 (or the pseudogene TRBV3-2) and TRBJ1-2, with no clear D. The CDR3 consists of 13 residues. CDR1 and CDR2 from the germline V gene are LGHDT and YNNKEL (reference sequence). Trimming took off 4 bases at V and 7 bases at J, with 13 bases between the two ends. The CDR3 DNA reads TGTGCCAGCAGCCGCAATCAGTGGGGTGGCTACACCTTC. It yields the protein CASSRNQWGGYTF.

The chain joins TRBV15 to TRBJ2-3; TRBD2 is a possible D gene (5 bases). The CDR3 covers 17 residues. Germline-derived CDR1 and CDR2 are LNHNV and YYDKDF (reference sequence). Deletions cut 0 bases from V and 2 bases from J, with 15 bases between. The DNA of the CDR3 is TGTGCCACCAGCAGAGAGATAGGTGGCGGGCCCACAGATACGCAGTATTTT. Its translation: CATSREIGGGPTDTQYF. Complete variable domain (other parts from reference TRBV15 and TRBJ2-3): DAMVIQNPRYQVTQFGKPVTLSCSQTLNHNVMYWYQQKSSQAPKLLFHYYDKDFNNEADTPDNFQSRRPNTSFCFLDIRSPGLGDTAMYLCATSREIGGGPTDTQYFGPGTRLTVL.

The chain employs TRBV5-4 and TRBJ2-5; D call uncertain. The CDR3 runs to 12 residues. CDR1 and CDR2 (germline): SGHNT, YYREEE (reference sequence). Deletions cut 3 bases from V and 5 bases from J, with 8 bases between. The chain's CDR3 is CASSSQRETQYF. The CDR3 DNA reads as TGTGCCAGCAGCTCACAGAGGGAGACCCAGTACTTC.

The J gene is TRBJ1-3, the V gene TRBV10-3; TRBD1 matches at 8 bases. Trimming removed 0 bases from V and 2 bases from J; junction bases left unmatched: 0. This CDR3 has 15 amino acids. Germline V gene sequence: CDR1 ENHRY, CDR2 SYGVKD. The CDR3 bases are TGTGCCATCAGTGAGTCGACAGGGGCTGGAAACACCATATATTTT. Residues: CAISESTGAGNTIYF.

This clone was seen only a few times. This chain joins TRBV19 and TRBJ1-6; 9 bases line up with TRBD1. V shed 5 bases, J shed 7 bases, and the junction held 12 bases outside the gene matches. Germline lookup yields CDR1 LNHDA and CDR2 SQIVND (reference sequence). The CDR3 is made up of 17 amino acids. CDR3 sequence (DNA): TGTGCCAGTAGTCCCCAGGGACAGGGACTGAAGAATTCACCCCTCCACTTT. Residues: CASSPQGQGLKNSPLHF.

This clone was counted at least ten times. CDR3 nucleotide sequence: TGTGCCTGGAGTAACCCGGGACAGGTATACGAGCAGTACTTC. This encodes CAWSNPGQVYEQYF. This chain uses TRBV30 with TRBJ2-7; 8 nucleotides agree with TRBD1. V was clipped by 2 bases and J by 4 bases; unmatched bases: 7. This CDR3 has 14 amino acids. The V gene's germline CDR1 is GTSNPN and CDR2 SVGIG (reference sequence).

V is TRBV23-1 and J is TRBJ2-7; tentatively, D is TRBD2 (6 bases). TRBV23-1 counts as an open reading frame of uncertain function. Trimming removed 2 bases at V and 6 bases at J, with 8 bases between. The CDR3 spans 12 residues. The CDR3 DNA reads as TGCGCCAGCAGTCAAGGAGGGCGCGAGCAGTACTTC. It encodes CASSQGGREQYF.

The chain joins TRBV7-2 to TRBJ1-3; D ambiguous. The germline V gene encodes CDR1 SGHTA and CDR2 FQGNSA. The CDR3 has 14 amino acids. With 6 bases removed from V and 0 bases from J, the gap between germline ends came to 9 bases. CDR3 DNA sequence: TGTGCCAGCAGTCCCGGGGACTCTGGAAACACCATATATTTT. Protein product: CASSPGDSGNTIYF.

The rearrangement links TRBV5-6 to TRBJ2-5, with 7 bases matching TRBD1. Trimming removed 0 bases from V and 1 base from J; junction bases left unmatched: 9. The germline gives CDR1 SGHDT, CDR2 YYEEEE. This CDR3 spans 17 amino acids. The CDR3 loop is CASSLGLWYRGQETQYF. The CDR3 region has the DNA TGTGCCAGCAGCTTGGGGTTATGGTACAGGGGCCAAGAGACCCAGTACTTC.